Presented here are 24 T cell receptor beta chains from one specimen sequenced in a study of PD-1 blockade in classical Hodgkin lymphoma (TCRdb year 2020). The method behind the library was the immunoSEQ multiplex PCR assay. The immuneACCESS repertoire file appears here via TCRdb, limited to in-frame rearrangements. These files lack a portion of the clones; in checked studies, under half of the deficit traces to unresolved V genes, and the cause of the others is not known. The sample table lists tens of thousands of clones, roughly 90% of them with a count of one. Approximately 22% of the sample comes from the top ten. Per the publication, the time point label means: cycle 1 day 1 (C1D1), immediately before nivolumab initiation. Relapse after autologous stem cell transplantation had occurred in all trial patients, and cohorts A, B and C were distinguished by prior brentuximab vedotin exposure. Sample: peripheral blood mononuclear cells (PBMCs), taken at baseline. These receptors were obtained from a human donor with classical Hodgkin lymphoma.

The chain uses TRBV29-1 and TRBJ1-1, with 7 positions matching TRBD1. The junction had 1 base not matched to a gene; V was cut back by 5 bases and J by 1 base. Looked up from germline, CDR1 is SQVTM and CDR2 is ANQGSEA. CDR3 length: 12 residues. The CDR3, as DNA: TGCAGCGTTCGGACAGGGAACACTGAAGCTTTCTTT. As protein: CSVRTGNTEAFF.

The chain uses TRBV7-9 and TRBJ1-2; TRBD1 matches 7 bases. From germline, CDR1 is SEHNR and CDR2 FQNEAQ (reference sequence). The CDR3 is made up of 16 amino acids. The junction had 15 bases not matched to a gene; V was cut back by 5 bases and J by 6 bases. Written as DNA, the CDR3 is TGTGCCAGCAGCATTTACCCAACAGGGGCTGTCAATGGCTACACCTTC. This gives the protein CASSIYPTGAVNGYTF.

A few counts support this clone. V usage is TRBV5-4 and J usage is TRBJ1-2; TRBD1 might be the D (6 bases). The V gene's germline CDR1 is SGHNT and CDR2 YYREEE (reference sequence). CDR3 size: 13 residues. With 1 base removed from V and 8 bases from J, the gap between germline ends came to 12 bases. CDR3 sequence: CASSLRGAQGYTF. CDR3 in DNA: TGTGCCAGCAGCTTGAGGGGGGCGCAGGGCTACACCTTC. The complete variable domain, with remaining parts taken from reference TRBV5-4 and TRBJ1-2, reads ETGVTQSPTHLIKTRGQQVTLRCSSQSGHNTVSWYQQALGQGPQFIFQYYREEENGRGNFPPRFSGLQFPNYSSELNVNALELDDSALYLCASSLRGAQGYTFGSGTRLTVV.

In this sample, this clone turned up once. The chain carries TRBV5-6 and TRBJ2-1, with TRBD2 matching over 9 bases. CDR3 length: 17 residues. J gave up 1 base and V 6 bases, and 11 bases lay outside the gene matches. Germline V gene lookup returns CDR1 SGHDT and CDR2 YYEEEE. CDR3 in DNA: TGTGCCAGCAACTCGAGGCGGGAGGGCCTGTCCTACAATGAGCAGTTCTTC. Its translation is CASNSRREGLSYNEQFF. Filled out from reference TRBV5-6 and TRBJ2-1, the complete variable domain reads DAGVTQSPTHLIKTRGQQVTLRCSPKSGHDTVSWYQQALGQGPQFIFQYYEEEERQRGNFPDRFSGHQFPNYSSELNVNALLLGDSALYLCASNSRREGLSYNEQFFGPGTRLTVL.

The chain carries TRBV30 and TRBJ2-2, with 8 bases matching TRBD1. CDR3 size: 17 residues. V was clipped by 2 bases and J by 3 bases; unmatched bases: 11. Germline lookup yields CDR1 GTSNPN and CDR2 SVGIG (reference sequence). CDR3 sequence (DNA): TGTGCCTGGAGTTCAACAGGGGGGAGCTGGGACACCGGGGAGCTGTTTTTT. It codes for CAWSSTGGSWDTGELFF.

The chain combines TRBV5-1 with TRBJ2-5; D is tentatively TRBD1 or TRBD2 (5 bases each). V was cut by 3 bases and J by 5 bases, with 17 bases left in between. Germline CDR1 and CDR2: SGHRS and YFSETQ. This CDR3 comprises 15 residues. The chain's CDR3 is CASSSGTAVVETQYF. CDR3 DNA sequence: TGCGCCAGCAGCTCAGGGACCGCTGTGGTGGAGACCCAGTACTTC.

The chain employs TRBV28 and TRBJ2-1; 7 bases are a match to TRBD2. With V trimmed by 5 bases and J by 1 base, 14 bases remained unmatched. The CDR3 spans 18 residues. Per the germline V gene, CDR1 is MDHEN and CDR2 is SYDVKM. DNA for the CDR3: TGTGCCAGCAGTAGCGGGGTATATACCAACCCATCCTACAATGAGCAGTTCTTC. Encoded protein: CASSSGVYTNPSYNEQFF.

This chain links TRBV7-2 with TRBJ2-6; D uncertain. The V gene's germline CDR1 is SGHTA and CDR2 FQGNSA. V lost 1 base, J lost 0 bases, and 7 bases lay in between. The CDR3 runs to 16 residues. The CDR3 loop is CASSLGLGSGANVLTF. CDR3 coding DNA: TGTGCCAGCAGCTTAGGCCTGGGCTCTGGGGCCAACGTCCTGACTTTC.

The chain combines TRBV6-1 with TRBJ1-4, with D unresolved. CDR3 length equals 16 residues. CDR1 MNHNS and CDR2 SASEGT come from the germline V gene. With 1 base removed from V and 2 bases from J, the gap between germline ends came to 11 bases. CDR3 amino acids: CASSEVYGRTNEKLFF. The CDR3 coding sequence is TGTGCCAGCAGTGAAGTGTATGGTCGCACTAATGAAAAACTGTTTTTT.

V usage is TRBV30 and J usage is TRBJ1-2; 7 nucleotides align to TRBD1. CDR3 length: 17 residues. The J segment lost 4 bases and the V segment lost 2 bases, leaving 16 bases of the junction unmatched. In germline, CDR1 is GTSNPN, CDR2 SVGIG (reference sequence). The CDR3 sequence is CAWSKRSGTAFFYGYTF. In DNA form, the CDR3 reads TGTGCCTGGAGTAAACGCTCCGGGACAGCCTTTTTCTATGGCTACACCTTC. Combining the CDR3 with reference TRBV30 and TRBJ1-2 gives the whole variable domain SQTIHQWPATLVQPVGSPLSLECTVEGTSNPNLYWYRQAAGRGLQLLFYSVGIGQISSEVPQNLSASRPQDRQFILSSKKLLLSDSGFYLCAWSKRSGTAFFYGYTFGSGTRLTVV.

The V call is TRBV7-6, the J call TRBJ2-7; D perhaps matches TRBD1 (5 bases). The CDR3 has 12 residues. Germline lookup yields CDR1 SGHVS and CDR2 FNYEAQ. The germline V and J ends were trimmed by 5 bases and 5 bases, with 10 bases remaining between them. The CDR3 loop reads CASSRWGDEQYF. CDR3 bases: TGTGCCAGCAGCCGCTGGGGCGACGAGCAGTACTTC.

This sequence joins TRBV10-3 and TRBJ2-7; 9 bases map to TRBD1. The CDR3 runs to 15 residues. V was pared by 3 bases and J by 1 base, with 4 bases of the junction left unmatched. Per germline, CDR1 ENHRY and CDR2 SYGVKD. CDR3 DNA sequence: TGTGCCATCAGTGATGGGACAGGGTTATCCTACGAGCAGTACTTC. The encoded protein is CAISDGTGLSYEQYF.

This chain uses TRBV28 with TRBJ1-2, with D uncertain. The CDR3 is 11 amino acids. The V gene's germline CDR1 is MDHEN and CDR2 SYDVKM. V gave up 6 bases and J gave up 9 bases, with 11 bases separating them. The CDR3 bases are TGTGCCAGCAGATACAAATCGAGCTACACCTTC. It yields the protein CASRYKSSYTF.

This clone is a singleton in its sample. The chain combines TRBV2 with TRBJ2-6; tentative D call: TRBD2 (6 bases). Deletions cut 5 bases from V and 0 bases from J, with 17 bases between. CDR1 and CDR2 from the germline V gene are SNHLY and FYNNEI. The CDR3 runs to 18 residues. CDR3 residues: CASSRSQGGFSGANVLTF. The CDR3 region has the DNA TGTGCCAGCAGTCGTTCGCAGGGAGGCTTCTCTGGGGCCAACGTCCTGACTTTC.

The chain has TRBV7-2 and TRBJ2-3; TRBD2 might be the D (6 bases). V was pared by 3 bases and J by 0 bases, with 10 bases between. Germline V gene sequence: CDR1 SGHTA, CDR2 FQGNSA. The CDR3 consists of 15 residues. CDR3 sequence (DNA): TGTGCCAGCAGCTTGGGGGGAACTAGCACAGATACGCAGTATTTT. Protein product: CASSLGGTSTDTQYF.

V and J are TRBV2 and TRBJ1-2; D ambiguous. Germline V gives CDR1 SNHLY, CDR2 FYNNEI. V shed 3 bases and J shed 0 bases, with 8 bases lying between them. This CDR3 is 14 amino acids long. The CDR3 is CASSDWTPNYGYTF. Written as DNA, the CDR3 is TGTGCCAGCAGTGACTGGACCCCTAACTATGGCTACACCTTC.

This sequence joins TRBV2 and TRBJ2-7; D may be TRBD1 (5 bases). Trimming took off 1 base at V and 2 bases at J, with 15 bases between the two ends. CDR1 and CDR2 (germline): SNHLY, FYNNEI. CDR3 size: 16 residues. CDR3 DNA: TGTGCCAGCAGTGAAGGTCAGGGTACATGGGCCTACGAGCAGTACTTC. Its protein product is CASSEGQGTWAYEQYF.

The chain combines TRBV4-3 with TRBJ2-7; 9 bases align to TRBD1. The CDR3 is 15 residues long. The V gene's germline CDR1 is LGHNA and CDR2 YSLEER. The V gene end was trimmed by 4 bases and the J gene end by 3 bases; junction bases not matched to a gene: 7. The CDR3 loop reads CASSRDRGDFYEQYF. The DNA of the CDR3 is TGCGCCAGCAGCCGCGACAGGGGGGACTTCTACGAGCAGTACTTC.

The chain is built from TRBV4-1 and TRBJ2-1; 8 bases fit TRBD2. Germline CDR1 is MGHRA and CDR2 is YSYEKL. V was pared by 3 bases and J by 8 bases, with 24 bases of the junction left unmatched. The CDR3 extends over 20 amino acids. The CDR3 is CASSHPGSSGLPRGGHEQFF. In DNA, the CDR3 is TGCGCCAGCAGCCACCCCGGTTCTAGCGGGTTACCCCGCGGGGGGCATGAGCAGTTCTTC.

The CDR3 region is CASSQDGRGPGQPQHF. DNA for the CDR3: TGCGCCAGCAGCCAAGATGGCAGGGGGCCCGGTCAGCCCCAGCATTTT. This chain joins TRBV4-1 and TRBJ1-5; 8 bases align to TRBD1. The CDR3 totals 16 residues. The germline V gene has CDR1 MGHRA and CDR2 YSYEKL. V gave up 0 bases and J gave up 6 bases; unmatched junction bases: 7.

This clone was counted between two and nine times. CDR3 amino acids: CASRRPRDANTGELFF. CDR3 coding DNA: TGTGCCAGCAGACGGCCACGGGACGCGAACACCGGGGAGCTGTTTTTT. The V gene is TRBV28, the J gene TRBJ2-2; D may match TRBD1 or TRBD2 (5 bases each). CDR1 is MDHEN and CDR2 is SYDVKM in the germline V gene. CDR3 size: 16 residues. The ends were cut back, 6 bases at V and 0 bases at J, with 14 bases in the middle.

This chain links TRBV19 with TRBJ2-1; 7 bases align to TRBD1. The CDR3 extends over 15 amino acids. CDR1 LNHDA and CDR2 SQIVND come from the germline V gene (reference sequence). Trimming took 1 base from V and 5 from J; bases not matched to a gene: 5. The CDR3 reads CASSIGGGYNNEQFF. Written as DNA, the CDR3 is TGTGCCAGTAGTATAGGAGGGGGCTATAACAATGAGCAGTTCTTC.

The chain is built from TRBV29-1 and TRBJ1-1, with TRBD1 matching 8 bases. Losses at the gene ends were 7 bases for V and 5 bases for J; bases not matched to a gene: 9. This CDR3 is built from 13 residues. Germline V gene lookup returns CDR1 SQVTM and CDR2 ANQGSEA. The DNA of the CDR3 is TGCAGCGCCCGGACAGGGAGTGGGACTGAAGCTTTCTTT. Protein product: CSARTGSGTEAFF.

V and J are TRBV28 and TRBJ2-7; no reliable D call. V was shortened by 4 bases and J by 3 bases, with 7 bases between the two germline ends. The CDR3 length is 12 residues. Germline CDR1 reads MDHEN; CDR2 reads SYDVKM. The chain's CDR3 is CASSSGYYEQYF. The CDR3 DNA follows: TGTGCCAGCAGTTCGGGCTACTACGAGCAGTACTTC.